The rows below give T cell receptor beta chains drawn from one sample of a study of blood T cell repertoires in COVID-19. Only in-frame clones appear in the TCRdb table, and some are missing; sequencing was by immunoSEQ multiplex PCR. The sample includes 250,000 to 400,000 clones, roughly nine tenths of them seen just once. Sequenced input: peripheral blood. The receptors here all came from a woman between 25 and 40 years old with COVID-19, enrolled during active disease. The CDR3 runs from the conserved cysteine through the conserved F or W. The D gene is left open where the match is weak. Clone size is stated in some rows and not others, as once, few, many or a class when expanded.

d_call,v_call,j_call,clone_size,cdr3_nt,cdr3_aa
TRBD1,TRBV5-4,TRBJ1-5,-,TGTGCCAGCAGCCGACAGGGATCCAATCAGCCCCAGCATTTT,CASSRQGSNQPQHF
TRBD1,TRBV28,TRBJ1-6,-,TGTGCCAGCAGAGATAGGACAGGAAATTCACCCCTCCACTTT,CASRDRTGNSPLHF
-,TRBV19,TRBJ1-2,-,TGTGCCAGTAGGAGGACCACGACAGGAAACTATGGCTACACCTTC,CASRRTTTGNYGYTF
TRBD1,TRBV15,TRBJ1-1,few,TGTGCCACCAGCAACAGGGGGCAAGCTTTCTTT,CATSNRGQAFF
-,TRBV5-8,TRBJ1-2,few,TGTGCCAGCAGCCGGGGAAGGGTCGGGATGGGCTACACCTTC,CASSRGRVGMGYTF
TRBD2,TRBV5-4,TRBJ2-1,-,TGTGCCAGCAGCGGGCCTAGCAGCGGGAGAGACAATGAGCAGTTCTTC,CASSGPSSGRDNEQFF
-,TRBV9,TRBJ2-5,-,TGTGCCAGCAGTGCCGACAGTGACCAAGAGACCCAGTACTTC,CASSADSDQETQYF
-,TRBV30,TRBJ2-2,-,TGTGCCTGGAGTAGGGGCGGAACGAACACCGGGGAGCTGTTTTTT,CAWSRGGTNTGELFF
TRBD1,TRBV5-6,TRBJ1-6,-,TGTGCCAGCAGCTTACAGGGGGCAAATTCACCCCTCCACTTT,CASSLQGANSPLHF
TRBD1,TRBV6-5,TRBJ2-1,-,TGTGCCAGCAGTCTTGACAGGGCGAGCTACAATGAGCAGTTCTTC,CASSLDRASYNEQFF
-,TRBV4-1,TRBJ2-7,-,TGCGCCAGCAGCTTTACTGACAGCTACGAGCAGTACTTC,CASSFTDSYEQYF
-,TRBV2,TRBJ1-3,-,TGTGCCAGCACCTCCGACAGCCTCTTCTCTGGAAACACCATATATTTT,CASTSDSLFSGNTIYF
-,TRBV6-5,TRBJ2-7,few,TGTGCCACTCGGACAGACTACGAGCAGTACTTC,CATRTDYEQYF
TRBD2,TRBV3-1/TRBV3-2,TRBJ2-5,-,TGTGCCAGCAGCCAAAGGGGACTAGCGGTAAAAGAGACCCAGTACTTC,CASSQRGLAVKETQYF
-,TRBV15,TRBJ2-3,-,TGTGCCACCAGCAGAGGGACAGTCACAGATACGCAGTATTTT,CATSRGTVTDTQYF
TRBD2,TRBV18,TRBJ2-1,once,TGTGCCAGCTCACCACCGACCGGGACTAGCGGGATGAGCTCCTACAATGAGCAGTTCTTC,CASSPPTGTSGMSSYNEQFF
-,TRBV12-3/TRBV12-4,TRBJ2-1,-,TGTGCCAGCAGTTCCCCCTACCATGAGCAGTTCTTC,CASSSPYHEQFF
TRBD1,TRBV4-1,TRBJ1-1,-,TGCGCCAGCAGCCATCCCGCTGATGACCCGGACAGGGGTGCTTTCTTT,CASSHPADDPDRGAFF
-,TRBV15,TRBJ1-5,-,TGTGCCACCAGCAGAGACAGGGTACTCCAGCCCCAGCATTTT,CATSRDRVLQPQHF